These T cell receptor beta chains were read from a single sample in a study of blood T cell repertoires in COVID-19. The method was immunoSEQ multiplex PCR; TCRdb's version includes in-frame clones alone and lacks a portion of them. This repertoire shows about 200,000 clones, approximately 84% found once; its top ten account for 4.5% to 5%. The material sequenced was peripheral blood. The receptors here all came from a woman older than 75 with acute or convalescent COVID-19. The CDR3 runs from the conserved cysteine through the conserved F or W. D genes are given only for firm matches. Only part of the rows carry a size: once, few, many, or a class if the clone is expanded.

V	J	size	D	CDR3	DNA
TRBV7-2	TRBJ2-7	.	.	CASSFGRTGSSYEQYF	TGTGCCAGCAGCTTCGGTCGGACCGGGAGCTCCTACGAGCAGTACTTC
TRBV18	TRBJ1-1	.	TRBD1	CASSPTGQGPNTEAFF	TGTGCCAGCTCGCCTACTGGACAGGGGCCGAACACTGAAGCTTTCTTT
TRBV19	TRBJ1-5	once	.	CASIGREGRNQPQHF	TGTGCCAGTATAGGCAGGGAAGGTCGCAATCAGCCCCAGCATTTT
TRBV18	TRBJ2-5	.	.	CASSPLFTVQETQYF	TGTGCCAGCTCACCACTCTTTACTGTCCAAGAGACCCAGTACTTC
TRBV6-5	TRBJ1-2	once	.	CASSYARGSGYGYTF	TGTGCCAGCAGTTACGCCCGGGGATCTGGCTATGGCTACACCTTC
TRBV6-7	TRBJ1-5	.	.	CASSSLRGGVPHQPQHF	TGTGCCAGCAGTTCCCTCCGGGGGGGGGTCCCCCATCAGCCCCAGCATTTT
TRBV5-6	TRBJ1-2	.	.	CASSDINYGYTF	TGTGCCAGCAGTGACATCAACTATGGCTACACCTTC
TRBV27	TRBJ2-3	.	TRBD2	CATGASGSTDTQYF	TGTGCAACGGGGGCTAGCGGGAGCACAGATACGCAGTATTTT
TRBV28	TRBJ2-7	.	.	CASSFYRTTVYEQYF	TGTGCCAGCAGTTTTTATAGGACTACCGTTTACGAGCAGTACTTC
TRBV29-1	TRBJ2-5	.	.	CSVELRGNQETQYF	TGCAGCGTTGAACTACGGGGTAACCAAGAGACCCAGTACTTC
TRBV11-2	TRBJ1-1	.	.	CASSLGLNRVIDTEAFF	TGTGCCAGCAGCTTAGGCCTAAACAGGGTCATTGACACTGAAGCTTTCTTT
TRBV5-4	TRBJ2-1	.	.	CASSLRSYNEQFF	TGTGCCAGCAGCTTACGGTCCTACAATGAGCAGTTCTTC
TRBV11-1	TRBJ2-4	.	.	CASSIREDIQYF	TGTGCCAGCAGCATCAGGGAGGACATTCAGTACTTC
TRBV14	TRBJ2-1	.	.	CASSQVASRDSQFF	TGTGCCAGCAGCCAAGTCGCAAGCCGGGACTCGCAATTCTTC
TRBV3-1/TRBV3-2	TRBJ2-7	once	TRBD2	CASSQAGLAGAYEQYF	TGTGCCAGCAGCCAAGCTGGACTAGCGGGAGCGTACGAGCAGTACTTC
TRBV10-3	TRBJ1-3	.	TRBD1	CAISGRQGIDTIYF	TGTGCCATCAGTGGGAGACAGGGGATAGACACCATATATTTT
TRBV27	TRBJ2-7	.	TRBD1	CASRKTSGTGGFEQYF	TGTGCCAGCAGGAAAACAAGCGGGACAGGGGGCTTCGAGCAGTACTTC
TRBV4-2	TRBJ1-2	.	.	CASSQEEENYGYTF	TGTGCCAGCAGCCAAGAAGAGGAAAACTATGGCTACACCTTC
TRBV29-1	TRBJ1-2	.	.	CSGRVNPSQSNYTF	TGCAGCGGCCGGGTGAACCCCTCCCAATCGAACTACACCTTC
TRBV30	TRBJ2-3	.	TRBD2	CAWSEAGVEDTQYF	TGTGCCTGGAGTGAAGCGGGAGTGGAAGATACGCAGTATTTT
TRBV5-1	TRBJ2-3	.	TRBD2	CASSLAFLSSGSRTDTQYF	TGCGCCAGCAGCTTGGCCTTTCTTTCTAGCGGGAGTAGGACAGATACGCAGTATTTT
TRBV6-2/TRBV6-3	TRBJ1-1	.	.	CASSYPVGGTEAFF	TGTGCCAGCAGTTACCCGGTGGGGGGGACTGAAGCTTTCTTT
TRBV10-3	TRBJ1-1	.	TRBD1	CAISRTGDGTEAFF	TGTGCCATCAGTAGAACAGGGGATGGTACTGAAGCTTTCTTT
TRBV7-2	TRBJ1-2	once	.	CASSLAASGYTF	TGTGCCAGCAGCTTAGCGGCTTCGGGCTACACCTTC
TRBV9	TRBJ2-5	.	.	CASSAQGTQETQYF	TGTGCCAGCAGCGCCCAGGGGACCCAAGAGACCCAGTACTTC
TRBV12-3/TRBV12-4	TRBJ1-1	.	.	CASSGGVTEAFF	TGTGCCAGCAGTGGAGGGGTCACTGAAGCTTTCTTT
TRBV7-2	TRBJ2-7	.	TRBD1	CASSSRQGFGGYEQYF	TGTGCCAGCAGCTCCCGACAGGGGTTTGGAGGCTACGAGCAGTACTTC
TRBV4-3	TRBJ2-6	.	.	CASSRDSFLSGANVLTF	TGCGCCAGCAGCCGGGACTCGTTCCTTTCTGGGGCCAACGTCCTGACTTTC
TRBV18	TRBJ1-2	.	TRBD1	CASSPWTGSYGYTF	TGTGCCAGCTCACCGTGGACAGGAAGCTATGGCTACACCTTC
TRBV27	TRBJ2-1	once	TRBD2	CASSSSSPTSGGYNEQFF	TGTGCCAGCAGTTCCTCCTCTCCTACTAGCGGGGGTTACAATGAGCAGTTCTTC
TRBV20-1	TRBJ2-5	.	TRBD1	CSASWDRGGETQYF	TGCAGTGCTAGTTGGGACAGGGGAGGGGAGACCCAGTACTTC
TRBV7-3	TRBJ2-1	once	TRBD1	CASSIGQGTYNEQFF	TGTGCCAGCAGTATTGGACAGGGCACCTACAATGAGCAGTTCTTC
TRBV28	TRBJ2-2	once	.	CASRRRQVRAGELFF	TGTGCCAGCAGACGACGACAGGTTCGTGCCGGGGAGCTGTTTTTT
TRBV5-4	TRBJ2-1	.	TRBD2	CASSLLGGEYNEQFF	TGTGCCAGCAGCTTGCTGGGGGGGGAGTACAATGAGCAGTTCTTC
TRBV29-1	TRBJ1-1	few	.	CSVTRTGGTEAFF	TGCAGCGTTACCAGAACCGGGGGCACTGAAGCTTTCTTT
TRBV5-6	TRBJ1-5	.	.	CASSTRASVGGRFNQPQHF	TGTGCCAGCAGCACACGGGCATCAGTCGGAGGTCGTTTCAATCAGCCCCAGCATTTT
TRBV6-5	TRBJ2-3	.	TRBD2	CASSSNGVLAADTQYF	TGTGCCAGCAGTTCGAACGGTGTACTAGCGGCAGATACGCAGTATTTT
TRBV7-7	TRBJ2-1	.	.	CASSFLQGPDNEQFF	TGTGCTAGCAGCTTTCTGCAGGGCCCAGACAATGAGCAGTTCTTC
TRBV18	TRBJ1-1	.	.	CASSGVMNTEAFF	TGTGCCAGCTCAGGAGTCATGAACACTGAAGCTTTCTTT
TRBV2	TRBJ2-5	few	TRBD2	CASSSGRRETQYF	TGTGCCAGCAGCAGCGGGAGAAGGGAGACCCAGTACTTC
TRBV29-1	TRBJ1-5	.	.	CSVGHLNQPQHF	TGCAGCGTTGGACACCTTAATCAGCCCCAGCATTTT
TRBV7-2	TRBJ1-6	.	.	CASARSSYNSPLHF	TGTGCCAGCGCGCGGAGCTCCTATAATTCACCCCTCCACTTT